The clone carrying this TCR beta chain was recorded a few times. Antigen specificity is unknown. Trimming stripped 5 bases from V and 4 bases from J, with 15 bases between. The CDR3 has 15 amino acids. Germline-derived CDR1 and CDR2 are LNHDA and SQIVND (reference sequence). These data are taken from a study of Ad26.COV2.S vaccination and SARS-CoV-2 variants. General observations from the study: There was reportedly substantial breadth in spike-specific CD8+ and CD4+ T cell responses after vaccination.

Treatment indicated: 19 received Ad26.COV2.S at low or high dose, single or two shots; 5 received placebo; per-sample allocation not given. Sampling was done on day 63 after the first vaccine or placebo injection. Libraries were prepared by immunoSEQ multiplex PCR; TCRdb keeps only in-frame clonotypes and omits some of them. The repertoire holds 350,000 to 450,000 clones, with over 75% as singletons. Material: peripheral blood, obtained in a trial of Ad26.COV2.S vaccine versus placebo. This chain connects TRBV19 to TRBJ1-5; D may be TRBD1 (5 bases). This receptor was taken from a person aged 18-60 years who received the Ad26.COV2.S COVID-19 vaccine or a placebo. DNA of the CDR3: TGTGCCAGTAGTTTAAGGGATGGGGGAAATCAGCCCCAGCATTTT. It encodes CASSLRDGGNQPQHF.